This TCR beta chain was sequenced during a study of CD8+ T cells in alopecia areata. This clone was detected only a few times. The gene names here belong to mouse. The read terminates 4 residues before the CDR3 end, so the remaining end is supplied by the germline J gene. Pooled cells of cutaneous lymph node origin were sorted on CD4, CD8alpha, NKG2D, NKG2ACE and other markers. Investigators isolated RNA and reverse transcribed it into cDNA to act as the sequencing template. TCRdb's table, derived via immunoSEQ multiplex PCR, lists solely in-frame clones and lacks some. Observed in the sample are approximately 300,000 clones, none of them singletons. The CDR3 is 12 amino acids. Germline lookup yields CDR1 LGHNA and CDR2 YNLKQL (reference sequence). V was pared by 6 bases and J by 4 bases, with 0 bases of the junction left unmatched.

The sample consisted of CD4+ T cells sorted from a lymph node. The rearrangement joins TRBV5 to TRBJ2-1, with 7 bases aligning to TRBD1. The receptor comes from a C3H/HeJ mouse with alopecia areata. The strain's MHC haplotype is H2-k. CDR3 amino acids: CASRGQYAEQFF. CDR3 DNA, as far as it was read: TGTGCCAGCAGGGGACAGTATGCT.